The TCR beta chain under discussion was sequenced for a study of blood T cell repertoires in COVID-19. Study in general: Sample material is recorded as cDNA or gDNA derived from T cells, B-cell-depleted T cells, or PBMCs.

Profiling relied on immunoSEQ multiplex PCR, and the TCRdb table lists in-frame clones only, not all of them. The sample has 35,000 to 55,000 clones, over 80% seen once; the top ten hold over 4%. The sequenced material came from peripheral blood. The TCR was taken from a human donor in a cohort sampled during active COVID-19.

CDR3 sequence (DNA): TGCGCCAGCAGCTCCGGGACAGGGAGTCCCTACGAGCAGTACTTC. Translated: CASSSGTGSPYEQYF. The chain recombines TRBV4-1 with TRBJ2-7, with 9 nucleotides matching TRBD1. The J segment lost 2 bases and the V segment lost 5 bases, leaving 7 bases of the junction unmatched. The CDR3 is 15 amino acids. CDR1 and CDR2 from the germline V gene are MGHRA and YSYEKL.